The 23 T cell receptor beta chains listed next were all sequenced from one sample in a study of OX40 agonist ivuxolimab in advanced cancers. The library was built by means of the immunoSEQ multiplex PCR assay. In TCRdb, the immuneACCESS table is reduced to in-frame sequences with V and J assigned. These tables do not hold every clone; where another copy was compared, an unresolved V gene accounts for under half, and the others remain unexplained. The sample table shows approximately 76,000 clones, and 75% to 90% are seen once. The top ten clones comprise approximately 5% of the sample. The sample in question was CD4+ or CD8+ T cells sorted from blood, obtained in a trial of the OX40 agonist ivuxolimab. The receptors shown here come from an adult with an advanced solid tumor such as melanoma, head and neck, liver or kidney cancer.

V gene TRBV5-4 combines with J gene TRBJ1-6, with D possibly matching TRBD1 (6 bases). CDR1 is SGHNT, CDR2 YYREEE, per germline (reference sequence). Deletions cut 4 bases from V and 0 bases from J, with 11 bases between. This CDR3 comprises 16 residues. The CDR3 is CASSRDKSSYNSPLHF. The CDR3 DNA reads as TGTGCCAGCAGCCGGGACAAGAGCTCCTATAATTCACCCCTCCACTTT. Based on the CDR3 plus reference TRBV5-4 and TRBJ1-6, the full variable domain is ETGVTQSPTHLIKTRGQQVTLRCSSQSGHNTVSWYQQALGQGPQFIFQYYREEENGRGNFPPRFSGLQFPNYSSELNVNALELDDSALYLCASSRDKSSYNSPLHFGNGTRLTVT.

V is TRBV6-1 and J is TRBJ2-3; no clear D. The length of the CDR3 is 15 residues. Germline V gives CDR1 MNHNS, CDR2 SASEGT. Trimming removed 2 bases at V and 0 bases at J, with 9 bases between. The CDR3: CASSEHRSSTDTQYF. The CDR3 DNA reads TGTGCCAGCAGTGAACATCGCAGTAGCACAGATACGCAGTATTTT.

The CDR3 nucleotides are TGTGCCAGCAGCTTAGCTGGGACCCCTAACTATGGCTACACCTTC. This codes for CASSLAGTPNYGYTF. This chain uses TRBV11-2 with TRBJ1-2; a possible D gene is TRBD1 (5 bases). Per germline, CDR1 SGHAT and CDR2 FQNNGV. V was pared by 1 base and J by 0 bases, with 9 bases between. The CDR3 spans 15 residues. Full variable domain (remainder filled in from reference TRBV11-2 and TRBJ1-2): EAGVAQSPRYKIIEKRQSVAFWCNPISGHATLYWYQQILGQGPKLLIQFQNNGVVDDSQLPKDRFSAERLKGVDSTLKIQPAKLEDSAVYLCASSLAGTPNYGYTFGSGTRLTVV.

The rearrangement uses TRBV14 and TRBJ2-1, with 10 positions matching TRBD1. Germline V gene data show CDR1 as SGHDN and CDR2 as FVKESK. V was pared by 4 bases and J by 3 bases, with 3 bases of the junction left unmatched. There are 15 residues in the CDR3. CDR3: CASSPRTGGYNEQFF. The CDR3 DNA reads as TGTGCCAGCAGCCCCCGGACAGGGGGCTACAATGAGCAGTTCTTC. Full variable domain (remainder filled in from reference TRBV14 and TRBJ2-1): EAGVTQFPSHSVIEKGQTVTLRCDPISGHDNLYWYRRVMGKEIKFLLHFVKESKQDESGMPNNRFLAERTGGTYSTLKVQPAELEDSGVYFCASSPRTGGYNEQFFGPGTRLTVL.

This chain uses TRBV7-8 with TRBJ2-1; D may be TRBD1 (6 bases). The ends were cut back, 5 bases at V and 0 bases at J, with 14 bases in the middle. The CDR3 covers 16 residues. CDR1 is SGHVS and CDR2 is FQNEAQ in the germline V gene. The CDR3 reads CASSPTLGGSYNEQFF. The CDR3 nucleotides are TGTGCCAGCAGCCCCACCCTAGGGGGCTCCTACAATGAGCAGTTCTTC.

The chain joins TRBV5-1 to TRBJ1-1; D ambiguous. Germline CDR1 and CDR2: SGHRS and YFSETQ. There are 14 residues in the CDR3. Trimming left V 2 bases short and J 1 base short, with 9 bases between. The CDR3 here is CASSFASRNTEAFF. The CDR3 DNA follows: TGCGCCAGCAGCTTCGCGTCCCGGAACACTGAAGCTTTCTTT.

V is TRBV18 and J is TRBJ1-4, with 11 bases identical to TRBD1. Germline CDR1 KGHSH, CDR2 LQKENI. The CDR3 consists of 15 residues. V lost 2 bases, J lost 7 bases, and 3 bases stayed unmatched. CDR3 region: CASSPWGQGGEKLFF. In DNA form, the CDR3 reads TGTGCCAGCTCACCATGGGGACAGGGGGGTGAAAAACTGTTTTTT.

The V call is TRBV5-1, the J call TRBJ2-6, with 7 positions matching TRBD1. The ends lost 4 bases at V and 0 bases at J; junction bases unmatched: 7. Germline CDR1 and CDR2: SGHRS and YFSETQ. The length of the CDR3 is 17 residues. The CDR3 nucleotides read TGCGCCAGCAGCCTGTTGGGACAGACCTCTGGGGCCAACGTCCTGACTTTC. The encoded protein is CASSLLGQTSGANVLTF.

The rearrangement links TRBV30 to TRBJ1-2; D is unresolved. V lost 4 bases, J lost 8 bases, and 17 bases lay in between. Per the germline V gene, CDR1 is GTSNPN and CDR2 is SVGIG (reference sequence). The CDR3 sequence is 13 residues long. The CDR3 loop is CAWTEDFPNGYTF. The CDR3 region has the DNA TGTGCCTGGACCGAGGACTTCCCAAACGGCTACACCTTC.

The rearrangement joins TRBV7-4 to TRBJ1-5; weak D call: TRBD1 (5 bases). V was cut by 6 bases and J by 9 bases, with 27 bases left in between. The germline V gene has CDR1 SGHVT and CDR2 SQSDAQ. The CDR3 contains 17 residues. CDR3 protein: CASSPDSDVFVSRPQHF. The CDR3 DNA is TGTGCCAGCAGTCCCGACAGCGATGTATTTGTGTCTCGGCCCCAGCATTTT.

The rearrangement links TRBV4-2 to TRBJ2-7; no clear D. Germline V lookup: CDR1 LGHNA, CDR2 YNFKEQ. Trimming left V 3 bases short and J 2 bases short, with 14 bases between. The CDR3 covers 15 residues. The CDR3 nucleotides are TGTGCCAGCAGCCAGCGATTGCAGGAAACCTACGAGCAGTACTTC. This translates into CASSQRLQETYEQYF.

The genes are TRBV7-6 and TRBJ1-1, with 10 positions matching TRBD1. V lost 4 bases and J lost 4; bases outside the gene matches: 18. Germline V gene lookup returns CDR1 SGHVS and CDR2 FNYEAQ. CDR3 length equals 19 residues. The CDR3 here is CASSSVGDRGSRRGTEAFF. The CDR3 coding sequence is TGTGCCAGCAGCTCCGTAGGGGACAGGGGATCTCGTAGGGGCACTGAAGCTTTCTTT.

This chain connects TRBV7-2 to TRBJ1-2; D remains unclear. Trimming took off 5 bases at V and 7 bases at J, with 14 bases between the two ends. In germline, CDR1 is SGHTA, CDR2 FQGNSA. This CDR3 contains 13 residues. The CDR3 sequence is CASSPQQRVGYTF. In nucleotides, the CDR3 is TGTGCCAGCAGCCCGCAGCAGCGGGTTGGCTACACCTTC.

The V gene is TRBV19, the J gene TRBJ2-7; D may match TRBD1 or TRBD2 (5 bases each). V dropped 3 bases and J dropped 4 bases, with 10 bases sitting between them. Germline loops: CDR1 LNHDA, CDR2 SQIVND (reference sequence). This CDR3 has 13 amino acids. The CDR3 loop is CASSIGDGYEQYF. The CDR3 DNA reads TGTGCCAGTAGTATTGGGGACGGGTACGAGCAGTACTTC.

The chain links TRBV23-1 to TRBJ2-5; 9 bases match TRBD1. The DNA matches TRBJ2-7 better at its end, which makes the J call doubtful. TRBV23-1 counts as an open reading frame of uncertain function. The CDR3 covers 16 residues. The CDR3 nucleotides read TGCGCCAGCAGTCAATTAGGGGACAGGGACTCCTACGAGCAGTACTTC. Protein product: CASSQLGDRDSYEQYF.

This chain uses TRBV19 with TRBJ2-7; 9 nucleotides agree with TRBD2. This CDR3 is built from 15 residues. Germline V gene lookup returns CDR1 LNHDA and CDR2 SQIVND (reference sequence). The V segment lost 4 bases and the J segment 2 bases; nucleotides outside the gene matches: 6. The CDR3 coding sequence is TGTGCCAGTAGTAGGGCGGGAGGGCCCGCCTACGAGCAGTACTTC. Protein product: CASSRAGGPAYEQYF.

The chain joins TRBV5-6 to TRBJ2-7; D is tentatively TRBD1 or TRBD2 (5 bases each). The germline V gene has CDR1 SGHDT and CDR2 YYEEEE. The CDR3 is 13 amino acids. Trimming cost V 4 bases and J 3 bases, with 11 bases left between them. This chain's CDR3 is CASSTGRDYEQYF. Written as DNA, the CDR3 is TGTGCCAGCAGCACGGGACGGGACTACGAGCAGTACTTC.

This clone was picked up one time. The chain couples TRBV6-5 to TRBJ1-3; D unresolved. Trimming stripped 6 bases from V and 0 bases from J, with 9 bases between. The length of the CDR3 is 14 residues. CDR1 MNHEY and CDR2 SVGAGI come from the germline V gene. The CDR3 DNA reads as TGTGCCAGCAGGCCCCCTTACTCTGGAAACACCATATATTTT. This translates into CASRPPYSGNTIYF.

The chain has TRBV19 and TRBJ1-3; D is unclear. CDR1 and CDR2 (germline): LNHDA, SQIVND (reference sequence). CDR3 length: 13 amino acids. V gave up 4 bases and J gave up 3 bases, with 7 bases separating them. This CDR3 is CASSNGDGNTIYF. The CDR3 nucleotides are TGTGCCAGTAGTAACGGTGATGGAAACACCATATATTTT. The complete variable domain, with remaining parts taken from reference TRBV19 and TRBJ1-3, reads DGGITQSPKYLFRKEGQNVTLSCEQNLNHDAMYWYRQDPGQGLRLIYYSQIVNDFQKGDIAEGYSVSREKKESFPLTVTSAQKNPTAFYLCASSNGDGNTIYFGEGSWLTVV.

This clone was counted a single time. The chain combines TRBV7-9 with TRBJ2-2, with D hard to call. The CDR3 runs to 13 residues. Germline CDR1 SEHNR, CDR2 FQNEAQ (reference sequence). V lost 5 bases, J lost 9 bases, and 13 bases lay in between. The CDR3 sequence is CASSDEWFRELFF. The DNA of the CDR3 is TGTGCCAGCAGCGACGAGTGGTTTAGGGAGCTGTTTTTT.

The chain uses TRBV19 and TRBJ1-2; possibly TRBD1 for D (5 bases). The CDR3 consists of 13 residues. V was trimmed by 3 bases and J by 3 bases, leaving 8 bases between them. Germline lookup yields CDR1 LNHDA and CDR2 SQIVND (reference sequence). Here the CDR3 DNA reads TGTGCCAGTAGTATCCAGGGCTACTATGGCTACACCTTC. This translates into CASSIQGYYGYTF.

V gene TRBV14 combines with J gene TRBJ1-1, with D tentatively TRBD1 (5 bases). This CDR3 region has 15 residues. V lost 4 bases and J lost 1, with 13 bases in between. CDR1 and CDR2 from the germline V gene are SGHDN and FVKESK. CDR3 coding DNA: TGTGCCAGCAGCCGTGGGGGGGGATGGAACACTGAAGCTTTCTTT. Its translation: CASSRGGGWNTEAFF.

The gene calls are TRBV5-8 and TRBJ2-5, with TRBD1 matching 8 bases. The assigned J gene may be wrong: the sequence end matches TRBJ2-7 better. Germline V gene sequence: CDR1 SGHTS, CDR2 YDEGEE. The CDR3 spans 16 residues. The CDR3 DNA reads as TGTGCCAGCAGAAAAGGACAGGGAAAAGGGACCTACGAGCAGTACTTC. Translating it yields CASRKGQGKGTYEQYF.